This T cell receptor beta chain was identified in a study of blood T cell repertoires in COVID-19. Overall study: The United States, Italy and Spain supplied acute and convalescent COVID-19 samples. From T cells, B-cell-depleted T cells, or PBMCs came the material, which was cDNA or gDNA.

The CDR3 is made up of 13 amino acids. J was trimmed by 6 bases and V by 3 bases; bases with no gene match: 2. CDR1 and CDR2 (germline): LNHDA, SQIVND (reference sequence). Authors' processing steps: Amplification from reference gene primers served as the basis for estimated nucleated cell counts. TCRdb's copy holds only in-frame clones and misses some; the assay was immunoSEQ multiplex PCR. V, J and clone size reflect that table, while D and trimming were determined from the DNA. This table has approximately 150,000 clones, 84% appearing once. This chain links TRBV19 with TRBJ1-2, with 9 nucleotides matching TRBD1. This sequence originates from a man aged 55 to 69 with acute or convalescent COVID-19. The material sequenced was peripheral blood. DNA of the CDR3: TGTGCCAGTAGTATTACAGGGGGCGATGGCTACACCTTC. Translating it yields CASSITGGDGYTF. Filled out from reference TRBV19 and TRBJ1-2, the complete variable domain reads DGGITQSPKYLFRKEGQNVTLSCEQNLNHDAMYWYRQDPGQGLRLIYYSQIVNDFQKGDIAEGYSVSREKKESFPLTVTSAQKNPTAFYLCASSITGGDGYTFGSGTRLTVV.